The clone carrying this T cell receptor (beta chain) came up once. This entry comes from a study of blood T cell repertoires in COVID-19. TCRdb's copy holds only in-frame clones and misses some; the assay was immunoSEQ multiplex PCR. The sample contains 130,000 to 150,000 clones, roughly 83% of which appear only once. Sequencing was done on a sample of peripheral blood. This TCR derives from a woman of 80 years or more with acute or convalescent COVID-19.

CDR3 sequence (DNA): TGCAGTGCTAGTAAGGGGGCCTCCTACGAGCAGTACTTC. Protein product: CSASKGASYEQYF. This chain links TRBV20-1 with TRBJ2-7, with 7 bases that match TRBD1. J was trimmed by 0 bases and V by 3 bases; bases with no gene match: 2. CDR3 size: 13 residues. Germline V lookup: CDR1 DFQATT, CDR2 SNEGSKA (reference sequence).